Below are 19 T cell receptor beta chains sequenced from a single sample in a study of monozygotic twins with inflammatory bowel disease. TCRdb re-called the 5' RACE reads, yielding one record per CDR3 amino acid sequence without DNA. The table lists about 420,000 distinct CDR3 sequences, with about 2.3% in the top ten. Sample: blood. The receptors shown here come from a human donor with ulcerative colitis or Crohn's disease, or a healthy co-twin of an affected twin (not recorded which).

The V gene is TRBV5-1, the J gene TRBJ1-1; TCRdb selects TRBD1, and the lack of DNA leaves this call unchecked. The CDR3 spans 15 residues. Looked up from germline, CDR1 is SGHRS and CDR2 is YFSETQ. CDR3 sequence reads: CASSSWTGGNTEAFF. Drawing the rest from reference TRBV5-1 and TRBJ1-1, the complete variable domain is KAGVTQTPRYLIKTRGQQVTLSCSPISGHRSVSWYQQTPGQGLQFLFEYFSETQRNKGNFPGRFSGRQFSNSRSEMNVSTLELGDSALYLCASSSWTGGNTEAFFGQGTRLTVV.

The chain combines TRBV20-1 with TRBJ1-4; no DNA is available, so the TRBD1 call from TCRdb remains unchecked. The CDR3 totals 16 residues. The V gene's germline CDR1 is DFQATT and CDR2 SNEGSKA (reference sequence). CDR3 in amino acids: CSARGSHPATNEKLFF.

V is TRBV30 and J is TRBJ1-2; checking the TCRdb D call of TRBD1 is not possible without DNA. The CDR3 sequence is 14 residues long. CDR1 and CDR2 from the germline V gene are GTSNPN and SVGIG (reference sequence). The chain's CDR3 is CAWSPLTVGYGYTF.

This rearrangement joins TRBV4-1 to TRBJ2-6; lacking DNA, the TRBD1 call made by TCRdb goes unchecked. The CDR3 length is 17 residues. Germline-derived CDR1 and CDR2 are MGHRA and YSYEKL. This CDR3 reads CASSQRSGDTGANVLTF.

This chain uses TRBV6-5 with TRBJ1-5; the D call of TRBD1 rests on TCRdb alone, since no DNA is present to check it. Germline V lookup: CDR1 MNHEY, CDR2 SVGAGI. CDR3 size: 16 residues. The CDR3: CASSSLAGTDNQPQHF.

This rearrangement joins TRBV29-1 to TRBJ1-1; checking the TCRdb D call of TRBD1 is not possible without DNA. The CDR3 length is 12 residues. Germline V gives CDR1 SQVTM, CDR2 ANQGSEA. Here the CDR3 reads CSVDGPGAEAFF.

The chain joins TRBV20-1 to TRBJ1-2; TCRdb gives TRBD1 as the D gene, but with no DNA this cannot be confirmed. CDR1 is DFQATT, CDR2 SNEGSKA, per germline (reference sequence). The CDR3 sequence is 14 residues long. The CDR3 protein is CSARSGGIRDGYTF.

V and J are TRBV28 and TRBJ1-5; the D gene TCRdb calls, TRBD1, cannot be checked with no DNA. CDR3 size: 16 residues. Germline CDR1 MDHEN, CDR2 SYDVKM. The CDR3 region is CASSLPLQGRGQPQHF.

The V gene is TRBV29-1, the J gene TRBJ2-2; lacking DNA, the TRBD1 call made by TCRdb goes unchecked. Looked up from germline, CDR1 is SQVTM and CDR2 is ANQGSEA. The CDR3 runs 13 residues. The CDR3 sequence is CSVDGRGTGELFF.

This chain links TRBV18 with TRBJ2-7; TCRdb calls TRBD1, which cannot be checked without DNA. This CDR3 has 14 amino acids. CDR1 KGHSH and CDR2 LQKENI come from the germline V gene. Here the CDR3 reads CASSPARVKNEQYF.

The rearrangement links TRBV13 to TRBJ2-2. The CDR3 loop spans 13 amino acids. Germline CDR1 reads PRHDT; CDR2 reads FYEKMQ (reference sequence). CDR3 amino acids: CASSPRPDVELFF. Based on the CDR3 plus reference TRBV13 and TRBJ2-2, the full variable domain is AAGVIQSPRHLIKEKRETATLKCYPIPRHDTVYWYQQGPGQDPQFLISFYEKMQSDKGSIPDRFSAQQFSDYHSELNMSSLELGDSALYFCASSPRPDVELFFGEGSRLTVL.

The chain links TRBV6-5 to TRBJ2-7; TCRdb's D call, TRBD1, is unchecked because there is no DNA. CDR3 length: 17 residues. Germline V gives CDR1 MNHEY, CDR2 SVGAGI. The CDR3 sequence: CASSYRLTGKSSYEQYF.

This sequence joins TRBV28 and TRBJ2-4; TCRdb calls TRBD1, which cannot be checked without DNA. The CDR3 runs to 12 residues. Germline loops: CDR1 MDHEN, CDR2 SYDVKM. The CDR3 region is CASSLWTGTADF.

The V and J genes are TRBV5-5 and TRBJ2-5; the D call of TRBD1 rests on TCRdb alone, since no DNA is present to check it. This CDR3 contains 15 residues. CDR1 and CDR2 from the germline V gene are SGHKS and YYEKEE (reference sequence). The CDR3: CASSLARGSSATQYF.

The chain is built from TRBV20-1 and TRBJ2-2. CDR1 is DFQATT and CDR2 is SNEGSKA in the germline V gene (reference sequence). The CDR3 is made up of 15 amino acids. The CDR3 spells CSAREPGRDTGELFF.

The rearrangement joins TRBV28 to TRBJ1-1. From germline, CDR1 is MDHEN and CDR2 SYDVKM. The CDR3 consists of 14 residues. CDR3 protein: CASITGSRNTEAFF. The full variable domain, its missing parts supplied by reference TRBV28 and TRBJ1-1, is DVKVTQSSRYLVKRTGEKVFLECVQDMDHENMFWYRQDPGLGLRLIYFSYDVKMKEKGDIPEGYSVSREKKERFSLILESASTNQTSMYLCASITGSRNTEAFFGQGTRLTVV.

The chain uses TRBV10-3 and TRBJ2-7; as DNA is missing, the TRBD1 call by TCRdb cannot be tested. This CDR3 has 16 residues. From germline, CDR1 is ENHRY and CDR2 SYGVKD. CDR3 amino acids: CAISPLGDRGIYEQYF.

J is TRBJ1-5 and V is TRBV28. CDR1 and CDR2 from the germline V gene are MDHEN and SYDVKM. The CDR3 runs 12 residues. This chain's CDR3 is CASSLGPQPQHF. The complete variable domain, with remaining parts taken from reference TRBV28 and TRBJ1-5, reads DVKVTQSSRYLVKRTGEKVFLECVQDMDHENMFWYRQDPGLGLRLIYFSYDVKMKEKGDIPEGYSVSREKKERFSLILESASTNQTSMYLCASSLGPQPQHFGDGTRLSIL.

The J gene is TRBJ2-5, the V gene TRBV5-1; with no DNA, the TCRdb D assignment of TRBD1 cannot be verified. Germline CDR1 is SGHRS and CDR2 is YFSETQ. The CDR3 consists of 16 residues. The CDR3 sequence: CASSLSVGTPPETQYF.